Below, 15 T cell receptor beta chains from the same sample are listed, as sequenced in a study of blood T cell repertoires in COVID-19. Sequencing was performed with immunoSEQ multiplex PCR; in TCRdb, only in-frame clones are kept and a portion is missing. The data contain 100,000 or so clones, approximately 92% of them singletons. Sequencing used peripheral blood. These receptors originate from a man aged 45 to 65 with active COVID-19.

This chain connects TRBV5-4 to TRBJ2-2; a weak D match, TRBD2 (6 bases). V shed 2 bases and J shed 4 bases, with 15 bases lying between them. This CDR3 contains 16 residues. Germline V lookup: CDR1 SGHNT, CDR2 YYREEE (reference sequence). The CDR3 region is CASSLGGTTPTGELFF. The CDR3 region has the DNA TGTGCCAGCAGCTTAGGAGGGACGACTCCCACCGGGGAGCTGTTTTTT.

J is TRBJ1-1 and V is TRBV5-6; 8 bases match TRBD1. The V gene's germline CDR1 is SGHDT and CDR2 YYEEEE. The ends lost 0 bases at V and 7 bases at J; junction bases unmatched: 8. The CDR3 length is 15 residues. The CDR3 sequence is CASSLGPTGADEAFF. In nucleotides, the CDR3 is TGTGCCAGCAGCTTGGGGCCGACAGGGGCGGATGAAGCTTTCTTT.

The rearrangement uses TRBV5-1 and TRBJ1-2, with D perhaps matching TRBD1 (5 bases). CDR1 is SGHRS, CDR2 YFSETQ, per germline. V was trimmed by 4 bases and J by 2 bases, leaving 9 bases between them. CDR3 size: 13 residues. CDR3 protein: CASSVDSNYGYTF. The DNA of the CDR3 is TGCGCCAGCAGCGTCGACAGCAACTATGGCTACACCTTC.

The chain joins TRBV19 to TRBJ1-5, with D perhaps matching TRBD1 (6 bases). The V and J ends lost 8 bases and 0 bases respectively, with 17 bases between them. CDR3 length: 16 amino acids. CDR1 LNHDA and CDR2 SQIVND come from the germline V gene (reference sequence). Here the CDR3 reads CASARGFGASNQPQHF. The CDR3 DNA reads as TGTGCCAGTGCCAGGGGTTTCGGGGCTAGCAATCAGCCCCAGCATTTT.

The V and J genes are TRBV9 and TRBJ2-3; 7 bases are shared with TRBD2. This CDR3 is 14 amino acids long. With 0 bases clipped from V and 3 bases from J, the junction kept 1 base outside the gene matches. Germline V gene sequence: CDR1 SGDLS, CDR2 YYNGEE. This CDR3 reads CASSVGGSTDTQYF. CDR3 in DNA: TGTGCCAGCAGCGTAGGCGGGAGTACAGATACGCAGTATTTT.

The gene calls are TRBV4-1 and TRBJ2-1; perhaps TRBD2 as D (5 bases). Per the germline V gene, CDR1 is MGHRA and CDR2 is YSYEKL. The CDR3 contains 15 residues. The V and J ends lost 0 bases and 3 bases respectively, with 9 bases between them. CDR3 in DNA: TGCGCCAGCAGCCAAGATGGGAGTGGCTACAATGAGCAGTTCTTC. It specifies CASSQDGSGYNEQFF.

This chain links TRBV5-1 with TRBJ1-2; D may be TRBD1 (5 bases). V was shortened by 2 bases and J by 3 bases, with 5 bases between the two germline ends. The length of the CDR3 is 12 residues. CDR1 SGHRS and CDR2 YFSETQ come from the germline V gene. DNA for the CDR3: TGCGCCAGCAGCTTAGGGGACTATGGCTACACCTTC. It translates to CASSLGDYGYTF.

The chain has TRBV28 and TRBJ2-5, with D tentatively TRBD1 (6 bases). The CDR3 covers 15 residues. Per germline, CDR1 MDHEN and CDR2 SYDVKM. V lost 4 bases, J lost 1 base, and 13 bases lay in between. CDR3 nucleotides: TGTGCCAGCAGTTCAGGGGCCAAAAGCCAAGAGACCCAGTACTTC. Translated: CASSSGAKSQETQYF.

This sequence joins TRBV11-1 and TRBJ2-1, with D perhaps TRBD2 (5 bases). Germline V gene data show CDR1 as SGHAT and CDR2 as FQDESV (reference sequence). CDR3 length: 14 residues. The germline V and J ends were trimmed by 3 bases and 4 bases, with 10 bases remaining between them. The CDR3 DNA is TGTGCCAGCAGCTTGAGCGGTTCTTACAATGAGCAGTTCTTC. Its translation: CASSLSGSYNEQFF.

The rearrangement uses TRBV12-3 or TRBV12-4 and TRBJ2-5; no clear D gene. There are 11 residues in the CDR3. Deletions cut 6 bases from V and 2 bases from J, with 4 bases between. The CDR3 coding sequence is TGTGCCAGCAGCAGTCAAGAGACCCAGTACTTC. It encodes CASSSQETQYF.

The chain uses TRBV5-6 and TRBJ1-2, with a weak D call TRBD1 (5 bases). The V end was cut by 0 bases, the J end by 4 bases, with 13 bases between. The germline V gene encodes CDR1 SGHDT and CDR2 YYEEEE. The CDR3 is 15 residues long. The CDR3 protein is CASSLAGLQGYGYTF. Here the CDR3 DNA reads TGTGCCAGCAGCTTGGCTGGGCTTCAGGGCTATGGCTACACCTTC.

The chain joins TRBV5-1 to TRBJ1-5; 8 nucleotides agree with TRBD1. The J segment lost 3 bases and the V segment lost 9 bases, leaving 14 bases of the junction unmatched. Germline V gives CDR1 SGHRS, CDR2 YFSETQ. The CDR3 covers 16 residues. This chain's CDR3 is CANKVTGGDLNQPQHF. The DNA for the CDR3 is TGCGCCAACAAGGTTACAGGGGGGGACCTCAATCAGCCCCAGCATTTT.

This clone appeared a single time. CDR3 amino acids: CASSARVRPDTQYF. In nucleotides, the CDR3 is TGTGCCAGCAGCGCCCGGGTCCGACCAGATACGCAGTATTTT. The chain couples TRBV21-1 to TRBJ2-3; TRBD2 was called by the table and not checked on the DNA. TRBV21-1 is termed a pseudogene. The length of the CDR3 is 14 residues.

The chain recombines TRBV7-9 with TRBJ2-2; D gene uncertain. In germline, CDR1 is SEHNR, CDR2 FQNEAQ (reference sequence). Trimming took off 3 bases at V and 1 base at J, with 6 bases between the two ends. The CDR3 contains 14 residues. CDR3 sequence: CASSFSGNTGELFF. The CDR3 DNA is TGTGCCAGCAGCTTTTCAGGGAACACCGGGGAGCTGTTTTTT.

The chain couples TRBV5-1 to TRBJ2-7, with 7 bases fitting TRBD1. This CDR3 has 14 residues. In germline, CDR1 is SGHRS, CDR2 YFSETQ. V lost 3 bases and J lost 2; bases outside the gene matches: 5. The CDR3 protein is CASSSGTVTYEQYF. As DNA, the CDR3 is TGCGCCAGCAGCTCGGGGACAGTCACCTACGAGCAGTACTTC.